This is a list of T cell receptor beta chains from one sample in a study of CD4 T cells in relation to SARS-CoV-2 and coronaviruses. The antigens of these receptors remain unknown. Method: immunoSEQ multiplex PCR; TCRdb's copy keeps in-frame clones and lacks some. Altogether 15,000 to 25,000 clones are present, 70% to 90% being singletons, with the ten largest covering about 10%. The sample comprised CD4+ T cells from PBMCs, cultured in vitro. These receptor sequences come from a human donor in good health. Both conserved end residues are part of each CDR3. A D gene is named only where the DNA matches it firmly. Not every row has a clone size; where given, it reads once, few, many or a size class.

- TRBJ1-5 TRBV7-8 - CASSLGPIVGRSNQPQHF TGTGCCAGCAGCTTAGGTCCGATCGTGGGGCGAAGCAATCAGCCCCAGCATTTT
TRBD2 TRBJ2-3 TRBV7-2 - CASSLGTSGGGWRYF TGTGCCAGCAGCTTAGGAACTAGCGGGGGGGGTTGGAGGTATTTT
TRBD1 TRBJ2-1 TRBV11-3 few CASSYRTGGGEQFF TGTGCCAGCAGCTACAGGACAGGGGGCGGTGAGCAGTTCTTC
- TRBJ1-2 TRBV2 once CASITEGGNYGYTF TGTGCCAGCATAACGGAGGGGGGGAACTATGGCTACACCTTC
- TRBJ1-2 TRBV19 few CASRPDSNYGYTF TGTGCCAGTAGGCCAGACTCTAACTATGGCTACACCTTC
TRBD2 TRBJ2-2 TRBV4-3 - CASSQDHRAGGPGELFF TGCGCCAGCAGCCAAGATCATAGAGCGGGAGGGCCCGGGGAGCTGTTTTTT
- TRBJ2-2 TRBV18 - CASSQLIPRGHTGELFF TGTGCCAGCTCACAACTAATCCCCCGGGGGCACACCGGGGAGCTGTTTTTT
TRBD2 TRBJ2-1 TRBV19 - CASSLAGGPTSFF TGTGCCAGTAGCTTAGCGGGAGGCCCTACGTCGTTCTTC
- TRBJ1-6 TRBV10-2 few CASSERRINSPLHF TGCGCCAGCAGTGAGCGACGTATTAATTCACCCCTCCACTTT
- TRBJ2-4 TRBV21-1 - CASSKRAGTERTGAKNIQYF TGTGCCAGCAGCAAACGGGCAGGGACAGAGCGTACCGGAGCCAAAAACATTCAGTACTTC
TRBD2 TRBJ2-1 TRBV7-2 - CASSLDGLAGVNEQFF TGTGCCAGCAGCTTAGATGGCCTAGCGGGAGTAAATGAGCAGTTCTTC
- TRBJ2-7 TRBV5-6 once CASSSTGRYEQYF TGTGCCAGCAGCTCGACAGGACGCTACGAGCAGTACTTC
- TRBJ2-1 TRBV5-1 once CASSLGQGGNEQFF TGCGCCAGCAGCTTGGGCCAGGGGGGGAATGAGCAGTTCTTC
TRBD1 TRBJ2-2 TRBV7-2 - CASSLEGDRGRSGELFF TGTGCCAGCAGCTTAGAGGGGGACAGGGGGCGATCCGGGGAGCTGTTTTTT
TRBD2 TRBJ2-3 TRBV18 - CASSPSRTSGGIGTDTQYF TGTGCCAGCTCACCCAGTCGGACTAGCGGGGGGATCGGCACAGATACGCAGTATTTT
- TRBJ1-2 TRBV6-5 - CASSYDNNYGYTF TGTGCCAGCAGTTACGACAATAACTATGGCTACACCTTC
- TRBJ2-3 TRBV7-9 - CASSGWSTDTQYF TGTGCCAGCAGCGGGTGGTCCACAGATACGCAGTATTTT
- TRBJ2-3 TRBV7-2 - CASSLVDDTQYF TGTGCCAGCAGCTTGGTTGATGATACGCAGTATTTT
- TRBJ2-5 TRBV28 - CASNRGANNLQETQYF TGTGCCAGCAACCGGGGGGCCAACAACCTACAAGAGACCCAGTACTTC
- TRBJ2-7 TRBV19 - CASSIGDGRYEQYF TGTGCCAGTAGTATCGGGGACGGACGCTACGAGCAGTACTTC
- TRBJ2-5 TRBV5-1 once CASSSQTPFWETQYF TGCGCCAGCAGCTCCCAGACCCCTTTCTGGGAGACCCAGTACTTC
TRBD2 TRBJ2-1 TRBV6-6 - CASRASGGRGNEQFF TGTGCCAGCAGGGCCTCGGGGGGGCGAGGGAATGAGCAGTTCTTC
- TRBJ1-3 TRBV11-2 - CASRPSGAAYSGNTIYF TGTGCCAGCAGACCATCTGGGGCAGCCTATTCTGGAAACACCATATATTTT
TRBD2 TRBJ2-3 TRBV7-9 - CASSEPDPQIGGIPYF TGTGCCAGCAGCGAGCCAGACCCCCAGATCGGGGGGATCCCGTATTTT
- TRBJ2-5 TRBV15 - CATSRKTPGHQRGTQYF TGTGCCACCAGCAGGAAAACCCCGGGACACCAACGGGGGACCCAGTACTTC
TRBD1 TRBJ1-6 TRBV27 - CASSLLEGTGDSPLHF TGTGCCAGCAGTTTATTAGAGGGGACAGGAGATTCACCCCTCCACTTT
- TRBJ1-1 TRBV3-1/TRBV3-2 - CASSPDRILNTEAFF TGTGCCAGCAGCCCCGACAGAATCCTGAACACTGAAGCTTTCTTT
- TRBJ1-3 TRBV7-2 once CASSTSGGNSGNTIYF TGTGCCAGCAGCACGAGCGGAGGGAACTCTGGAAACACCATATATTTT
- TRBJ1-2 TRBV2 few CASRPTGGTYGYTF TGTGCCAGCAGGCCAACGGGGGGAACCTATGGCTACACCTTC
- TRBJ2-7 TRBV19 few CASSGTLYEQYF TGTGCCAGTAGTGGGACACTCTACGAGCAGTACTTC
- TRBJ2-1 TRBV11-2 - CASSFRGAGSNEQFF TGTGCCAGCAGCTTCCGCGGGGCGGGGTCCAATGAGCAGTTCTTC